This TCR beta chain was recorded in a study of blood T cells in healthy people across ages. Trimming took 4 bases from V and 4 from J, leaving 18 bases between them. Germline V gene data show CDR1 as DFQATT and CDR2 as SNEGSKA (reference sequence). This CDR3 comprises 15 residues. Collection of ten milliliters of peripheral blood was performed for each donor. The study isolated at least 7 million PBMCs from each sample. General study points: Age brought a roughly linear fall in TCR beta diversity measured per million T cells. TCR beta diversity tracked closely with naive T cell percentage.

As regards this clonotype: The antigen remains unidentified.

Then a second PCR, running about 6 to 12 cycles, was carried out with a sample-barcoded 5' primer and a J-beta primer mix. TCRdb independently ran MiXCR on the 5' RACE reads; one entry per CDR3 protein. The sample shows approximately 800,000 distinct CDR3 sequences, 58% of them seen only once. V is TRBV20-1 and J is TRBJ2-3; D gene unclear. Sequenced input: blood. This receptor was identified in a man aged 25 to 40 in good health. In DNA form, the CDR3 reads TGCAGTGCTACCCCTGATGGTCAGGCCGCAGATACGCAGTATTTT. Translation: CSATPDGQAADTQYF.